This T cell receptor (beta chain) was recovered during a study of blood T cell repertoires in COVID-19. The overall study: Sites across the United States, Italy and Spain contributed samples from acute and convalescent COVID-19.

The junction had 9 bases not matched to a gene; V was cut back by 7 bases and J by 1 base. In germline, CDR1 is SQVTM, CDR2 ANQGSEA. The length of the CDR3 is 14 residues. Produced via immunoSEQ multiplex PCR; TCRdb's table is partial and in-frame only. The sample includes roughly 320,000 clones, around 89% of them seen just once. The chain uses TRBV29-1 and TRBJ2-7, with 8 bases lining up with TRBD2. The TCR sequence derives from a woman between 45 and 60 years old with COVID-19, enrolled during active disease. The sequenced sample consisted of peripheral blood. CDR3 coding DNA: TGCAGCGCCGGATCGGCTAGCGGGTCCTACGAGCAGTACTTC. It codes for CSAGSASGSYEQYF.